One TCR beta chain is described in this entry. Here immunoSEQ multiplex PCR was the method, and the copy in TCRdb shows in-frame clones only, minus some. The sample has nearly 110,000 clones; 84% are singletons. These data originate in a study of blood T cell repertoires in COVID-19. Study context: T cells, B-cell-depleted T cells, or PBMCs supplied cDNA or gDNA.

The J segment lost 7 bases and the V segment lost 2 bases, leaving 16 bases of the junction unmatched. Germline loops: CDR1 LNHDA, CDR2 SQIVND (reference sequence). CDR3 length: 17 residues. This TCR was sampled from an older woman with acute or convalescent COVID-19. Sequenced input: peripheral blood. V gene TRBV19 combines with J gene TRBJ1-2; TRBD1 matches at 7 bases. For the CDR3, the DNA is TGTGCCAGTAGTATACAGGGGGACACCACTCAACGGAGTGGCTACACCTTC. Protein: CASSIQGDTTQRSGYTF.